This entry lists 31 T cell receptor beta chains sequenced from one sample in a study of cytomegalovirus exposure and HLA in healthy donors. Researchers ran the PCR with 60 Vbeta and 13 Jbeta primers. Method: immunoSEQ multiplex PCR; TCRdb's copy keeps in-frame clones and lacks some. The sample has 130,000 or so clones; 73% are singletons. Specimen: PBMCs. Source of these receptors: a woman between 40 and 55 years old in good health and CMV-seropositive.

V is TRBV5-1 and J is TRBJ2-6, with D possibly TRBD1 on 6 matching bases. This CDR3 is built from 21 residues. V was clipped by 0 bases and J by 0 bases, with 22 bases between them. CDR1 SGHRS and CDR2 YFSETQ come from the germline V gene. The chain's CDR3 is CASSLGGATGILYSGANVLTF. CDR3 bases: TGCGCCAGCAGCTTGGGAGGGGCTACAGGGATCCTCTACTCTGGGGCCAACGTCCTGACTTTC.

This clone came up once. The chain uses TRBV5-4 and TRBJ2-7, with 11 bases lining up with TRBD1. Germline trimming cut 4 bases from V and 9 bases from J; bases unmatched to any gene: 12. Germline V gene lookup returns CDR1 SGHNT and CDR2 YYREEE (reference sequence). This CDR3 comprises 15 residues. The chain's CDR3 is CASSVPGQGEGWQYF. In DNA, the CDR3 is TGTGCCAGCAGCGTACCGGGACAGGGGGAAGGTTGGCAGTACTTC.

The chain couples TRBV9 to TRBJ1-5; D is possibly TRBD1 (6 bases). The CDR3 consists of 15 residues. Germline V lookup: CDR1 SGDLS, CDR2 YYNGEE. V lost 4 bases and J lost 1, with 12 bases in between. The CDR3 DNA follows: TGTGCCAGCAGCAGTTCAGGGGTGAGCAATCAGCCCCAGCATTTT. Its translation is CASSSSGVSNQPQHF.

The chain has TRBV6-6 and TRBJ2-5, with a weak D call TRBD1 (6 bases). The CDR3 consists of 15 residues. The V end lost 2 bases, the J end lost 4 bases, and 14 bases lay between the germline ends. CDR1 and CDR2 from the germline V gene are MNHNY and SVGAGI (reference sequence). The CDR3, as DNA: TGTGCCAGCAGTTACGGTCCAGGGGCGGGAGAGACCCAGTACTTC. Amino acids: CASSYGPGAGETQYF.

V usage is TRBV4-1 and J usage is TRBJ1-4; no reliable D call. CDR3 size: 13 residues. Germline lookup yields CDR1 MGHRA and CDR2 YSYEKL. V lost 3 bases and J 4 bases, leaving 6 bases between the germline ends. CDR3 sequence: CASSQSLNEKLFF. CDR3 bases: TGCGCCAGCAGCCAGTCCCTTAATGAAAAACTGTTTTTT.

Details on this clone: Other nucleotide sequences in the sample specify the same CDR3. The V and J genes are TRBV9 and TRBJ2-6, with D possibly matching TRBD2 (6 bases). The CDR3 contains 15 residues. Trimming stripped 2 bases from V and 0 bases from J, with 6 bases between. The germline V gene encodes CDR1 SGDLS and CDR2 YYNGEE. The CDR3 sequence is CASSVGGSGANVLTF. The CDR3 DNA follows: TGTGCCAGCAGCGTGGGGGGCTCTGGGGCCAACGTCCTGACTTTC.

The genes are TRBV19 and TRBJ2-5; 9 bases are shared with TRBD2. The CDR3 is 18 amino acids. Trimming cost V 5 bases and J 3 bases; bases outside gene matches: 16. CDR1 and CDR2 (germline): LNHDA, SQIVND (reference sequence). CDR3 residues: CASSPFLREGYFEETQYF. The CDR3 DNA follows: TGTGCCAGTAGTCCCTTTTTGCGGGAGGGCTACTTCGAAGAGACCCAGTACTTC. The variable domain in full, with the rest retrieved from reference TRBV19 and TRBJ2-5, is DGGITQSPKYLFRKEGQNVTLSCEQNLNHDAMYWYRQDPGQGLRLIYYSQIVNDFQKGDIAEGYSVSREKKESFPLTVTSAQKNPTAFYLCASSPFLREGYFEETQYFGPGTRLLVL.

The V gene is TRBV5-8, the J gene TRBJ1-1; D may be TRBD1 (5 bases). V dropped 0 bases and J dropped 3 bases, with 12 bases sitting between them. CDR1 and CDR2 (germline): SGHTS, YDEGEE. The length of the CDR3 is 15 residues. Written as DNA, the CDR3 is TGTGCCAGCAGCTTGGAGCAGGGTGGGTACACTGAAGCTTTCTTT. This translates into CASSLEQGGYTEAFF.

The chain recombines TRBV28 with TRBJ2-1; 9 positions match TRBD2. The CDR3 length is 17 residues. Germline CDR1 MDHEN, CDR2 SYDVKM. V lost 5 bases, J lost 2 bases, and 10 bases stayed unmatched. The CDR3, as DNA: TGTGCCAGCAGTCCGGAGGGAGTAGCGGGGGCCTACAATGAGCAGTTCTTC. It specifies CASSPEGVAGAYNEQFF.

V is TRBV29-1 and J is TRBJ1-1; the D is unclear. This CDR3 region has 13 residues. V gave up 3 bases and J gave up 0 bases, with 8 bases separating them. CDR1 and CDR2 from the germline V gene are SQVTM and ANQGSEA. The CDR3, as DNA: TGCAGCGTTGATAGGACTATGAACACTGAAGCTTTCTTT. The encoded protein is CSVDRTMNTEAFF.

This chain connects TRBV5-1 to TRBJ2-1; no firm D call. V was cut by 1 base and J by 0 bases, with 8 bases left in between. The germline gives CDR1 SGHRS, CDR2 YFSETQ. The CDR3 extends over 15 amino acids. Written as DNA, the CDR3 is TGCGCCAGCAGCTTGAGAGAGAGCTCCTACAATGAGCAGTTCTTC. Translating gives CASSLRESSYNEQFF.

J is TRBJ1-1 and V is TRBV6-1, with D perhaps TRBD1 (6 bases). The germline V gene encodes CDR1 MNHNS and CDR2 SASEGT. The V end was cut by 5 bases, the J end by 5 bases, with 15 bases between. The CDR3 runs 14 residues. CDR3 DNA sequence: TGTGCCAGCAGTATGACAGGCGGATATACTGAAGCTTTCTTT. It yields the protein CASSMTGGYTEAFF.

The rearrangement joins TRBV15 to TRBJ2-7; possible D gene TRBD2, 6 bases. Germline V gene sequence: CDR1 LNHNV, CDR2 YYDKDF (reference sequence). The CDR3 length is 15 residues. Trimming took 4 bases from V and 0 from J, leaving 13 bases between them. The CDR3 DNA follows: TGTGCCACCAGCACCGGGCGGGAAAGCTCCTACGAGCAGTACTTC. This gives the protein CATSTGRESSYEQYF.

The gene calls are TRBV7-2 and TRBJ1-1; D perhaps matches TRBD1 (5 bases). Looked up from germline, CDR1 is SGHTA and CDR2 is FQGNSA. The CDR3 is made up of 14 amino acids. Trimming cost V 5 bases and J 2 bases, with 12 bases left between them. DNA for the CDR3: TGTGCCAGCAGCGAATCGACAGTCAACACTGAAGCTTTCTTT. Translated: CASSESTVNTEAFF.

The V gene is TRBV6-1, the J gene TRBJ2-1; tentatively, D is TRBD2 (7 bases). Germline V gives CDR1 MNHNS, CDR2 SASEGT. This CDR3 has 14 residues. V gave up 5 bases and J gave up 4 bases, with 12 bases separating them. The CDR3 is CASSRGGVYNEQFF. CDR3 bases: TGTGCCAGCAGTAGGGGGGGGGTTTACAATGAGCAGTTCTTC.

This sequence joins TRBV4-2 and TRBJ2-3; TRBD2 matches 13 bases. This CDR3 comprises 16 residues. CDR1 LGHNA and CDR2 YNFKEQ come from the germline V gene. The trim removed 0 bases at V and 5 bases at J, leaving 2 bases unmatched. This CDR3 reads CASSQDWTSGGDTQYF. The DNA of the CDR3 is TGTGCCAGCAGCCAAGACTGGACTAGCGGGGGAGATACGCAGTATTTT.

CDR3 nucleotides: TGTGCTAGTGGCAGTTGGGAGAACTATGGCTACACCTTC. Encoded protein: CASGSWENYGYTF. The V and J genes are TRBV12-5 and TRBJ1-2; no clear D gene. V lost 6 bases and J 2 bases, leaving 10 bases between the germline ends. The germline gives CDR1 LGHNT, CDR2 FRNRAP. CDR3 size: 13 residues.

The V and J genes are TRBV28 and TRBJ1-4, with D possibly being TRBD1 (6 bases). This CDR3 spans 15 amino acids. Germline V gene lookup returns CDR1 MDHEN and CDR2 SYDVKM. V lost 1 base, J lost 3 bases, and 9 bases lay in between. CDR3 residues: CASSLLGASNEKLFF. DNA of the CDR3: TGTGCCAGCAGTTTATTGGGGGCTTCTAATGAAAAACTGTTTTTT.

This chain uses TRBV30 with TRBJ2-3; the D gene is possibly TRBD2 (5 bases). This CDR3 contains 12 residues. Germline CDR1 GTSNPN, CDR2 SVGIG (reference sequence). V lost 4 bases to trimming and J lost 7 bases, with 12 bases between them. The CDR3 is CAWTLGGNTQYF. CDR3 nucleotide sequence: TGTGCCTGGACACTCGGAGGAAATACGCAGTATTTT.

This clone was detected only once. V gene TRBV30 combines with J gene TRBJ2-1, with TRBD2 identical over 9 bases. There are 14 residues in the CDR3. J was trimmed by 7 bases and V by 2 bases; bases with no gene match: 6. Germline CDR1 GTSNPN, CDR2 SVGIG (reference sequence). CDR3 in DNA: TGTGCCTGGAGTAGGTTAGCGGGAGCTAATGAGCAGTTCTTC. Protein product: CAWSRLAGANEQFF.

The rearrangement joins TRBV4-3 to TRBJ1-1; no clear D. This CDR3 is 15 amino acids long. Germline values: CDR1 LGHNA, CDR2 YSLEER. V dropped 0 bases and J dropped 1 base, with 9 bases sitting between them. This chain's CDR3 is CASSQEGQKNTEAFF. CDR3 coding DNA: TGCGCCAGCAGCCAAGAGGGCCAAAAGAACACTGAAGCTTTCTTT.

V is TRBV28 and J is TRBJ1-2; 7 nucleotides line up with TRBD1. Trimming at V came to 5 bases and at J to 1 base, leaving 7 bases not matched to a gene. CDR1 is MDHEN and CDR2 is SYDVKM in the germline V gene. CDR3 length: 15 residues. The CDR3, as DNA: TGTGCCAGCAGTGGCGGGACAGCAAGTAACTATGGCTACACCTTC. Residues: CASSGGTASNYGYTF.

This chain connects TRBV28 to TRBJ1-1; TRBD1 aligns across 8 bases. Germline CDR1 MDHEN, CDR2 SYDVKM. The CDR3 contains 16 residues. With V trimmed by 6 bases and J by 4 bases, 13 bases remained unmatched. CDR3: CASRGTGGSGSTEAFF. In DNA form, the CDR3 reads TGTGCCAGCAGGGGGACAGGAGGAAGCGGGTCCACTGAAGCTTTCTTT.

This clone was observed a handful of times. The chain combines TRBV6-5 with TRBJ2-7; 7 bases are a match to TRBD1. With 6 bases clipped from V and 0 bases from J, the junction kept 8 bases outside the gene matches. The germline V gene encodes CDR1 MNHEY and CDR2 SVGAGI. This CDR3 has 15 residues. The CDR3 nucleotides are TGTGCCAGCAGCCGGACAGGACTGATCTCCTACGAGCAGTACTTC. It is translated as CASSRTGLISYEQYF.

The chain recombines TRBV7-8 with TRBJ2-7, with TRBD1 as a possible D gene (6 bases). The length of the CDR3 is 16 residues. Looked up from germline, CDR1 is SGHVS and CDR2 is FQNEAQ. V lost 1 base and J 5 bases, leaving 18 bases between the germline ends. The CDR3 here is CASSLEVQGANDEQYF. DNA of the CDR3: TGTGCCAGCAGCTTAGAGGTACAGGGAGCTAATGACGAGCAGTACTTC. Variable domain in full (rest from reference TRBV7-8 and TRBJ2-7): GAGVSQSPRYKVAKRGQDVALRCDPISGHVSLFWYQQALGQGPEFLTYFQNEAQLDKSGLPSDRFFAERPEGSVSTLKIQRTQQEDSAVYLCASSLEVQGANDEQYFGPGTRLTVT.

The chain is built from TRBV9 and TRBJ1-3; D not resolved. The CDR3 covers 15 residues. Germline CDR1 and CDR2: SGDLS and YYNGEE. V shed 0 bases and J shed 1 base, with 8 bases lying between them. CDR3 nucleotide sequence: TGTGCCAGCAGCGTAGGGAGAGCTTCTGGAAACACCATATATTTT. It translates to CASSVGRASGNTIYF.

About this clone itself: Relative to the germline gene, one junction end is altered; a read error may explain this. DNA of the CDR3: TGTGCCAGTAGTCCGACAGGTCGGGGTCAAGGGACCCAGTACTTC. The encoded protein is CASSPTGRGQGTQYF. The chain recombines TRBV19 with TRBJ2-5, with a weak D call TRBD1 (6 bases). The CDR3 has 15 amino acids. Germline assignment: CDR1 LNHDA and CDR2 SQIVND (reference sequence).

This chain links TRBV5-1 with TRBJ1-2; a possible D gene is TRBD1 (6 bases). V dropped 5 bases and J dropped 8 bases, with 22 bases sitting between them. The CDR3 consists of 15 residues. Germline values: CDR1 SGHRS, CDR2 YFSETQ. CDR3 amino acids: CASRFGVPGAGGYTF. In DNA form, the CDR3 reads TGCGCCAGCAGATTTGGTGTCCCAGGGGCCGGGGGCTACACCTTC.

The chain couples TRBV6-5 to TRBJ1-4; D perhaps matches TRBD1 (5 bases). V lost 2 bases and J 7 bases, leaving 17 bases between the germline ends. From germline, CDR1 is MNHEY and CDR2 SVGAGI. This CDR3 is built from 16 residues. The CDR3 spells CASSYLRGGGAEKLFF. Written as DNA, the CDR3 is TGTGCCAGCAGTTACCTAAGGGGAGGAGGGGCTGAAAAACTGTTTTTT.

The chain has TRBV19 and TRBJ1-2; D not certain. In germline, CDR1 is LNHDA, CDR2 SQIVND (reference sequence). The CDR3 is 16 residues long. V lost 1 base and J lost 5, with 17 bases in between. CDR3 DNA: TGTGCCAGTAGTATAGGCGGAGAGCGGCAGAGGTATGGCTACACCTTC. Translating it yields CASSIGGERQRYGYTF.

The CDR3: CASPGDASNQPQHF. CDR3 sequence (DNA): TGTGCCAGCCCGGGGGACGCTAGCAATCAGCCCCAGCATTTT. The genes are TRBV21-1 and TRBJ1-5. TRBV21-1 is listed as a pseudogene. The CDR3 is 14 amino acids.